This entry is about one TCR beta chain. This sample stems from a study of shared clonotypes between healthy human individuals. Assay used: immunoSEQ multiplex PCR; TCRdb lists only in-frame clones, some missing. The data contain about 960,000 clones, about three quarters of them singletons. Trimming cost V 5 bases and J 2 bases, with 15 bases left between them. Germline V lookup: CDR1 SNHLY, CDR2 FYNNEI. This CDR3 is 15 amino acids long. Sequenced sample: memory CD4+ T cells sorted from blood. Documented subset: CD45RA-negative fraction. The rearrangement uses TRBV2 and TRBJ2-5; maybe TRBD1 (5 bases). The TCR sequence derives from a man aged 18 to 35 in good health. This CDR3 is CASSPQGGIQETQYF. CDR3 bases: TGTGCCAGCAGTCCGCAGGGTGGGATTCAAGAGACCCAGTACTTC. Supplemented by reference TRBV2 and TRBJ2-5, the full variable domain reads EPEVTQTPSHQVTQMGQEVILRCVPISNHLYFYWYRQILGQKVEFLVSFYNNEISEKSEIFDDQFSVERPDGSNFTLKIRSTKLEDSAMYFCASSPQGGIQETQYFGPGTRLLVL.